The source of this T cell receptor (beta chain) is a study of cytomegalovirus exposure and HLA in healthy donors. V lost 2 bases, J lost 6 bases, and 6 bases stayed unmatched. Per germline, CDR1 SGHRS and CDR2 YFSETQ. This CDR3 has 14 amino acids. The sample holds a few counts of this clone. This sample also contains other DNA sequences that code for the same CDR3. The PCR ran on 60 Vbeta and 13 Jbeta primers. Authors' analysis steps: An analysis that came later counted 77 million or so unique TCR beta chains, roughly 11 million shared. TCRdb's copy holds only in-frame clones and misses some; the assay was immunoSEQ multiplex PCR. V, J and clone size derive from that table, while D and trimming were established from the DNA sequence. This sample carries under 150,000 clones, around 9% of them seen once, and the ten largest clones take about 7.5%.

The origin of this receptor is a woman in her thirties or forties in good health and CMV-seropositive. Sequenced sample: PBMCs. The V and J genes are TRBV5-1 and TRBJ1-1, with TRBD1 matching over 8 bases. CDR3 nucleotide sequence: TGCGCCAGCAGCTTTATACAGGGGGTGGCTGAAGCTTTCTTT. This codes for CASSFIQGVAEAFF.